A single sample gave rise to the 29 T cell receptor beta chains below, sequenced in a study of blood T cell repertoires in COVID-19. The table came from immunoSEQ multiplex PCR; TCRdb's copy has only in-frame clones and leaves some out. Among just over 80,000 clones listed, 81% were seen once. Sequenced material: peripheral blood. All receptors come from a man older than 75 with acute or convalescent COVID-19.

J is TRBJ1-1 and V is TRBV28; D remains ambiguous. From germline, CDR1 is MDHEN and CDR2 SYDVKM. The CDR3 has 12 amino acids. V lost 6 bases and J lost 6, with 11 bases in between. CDR3 nucleotide sequence: TGTGCCAGCAGCGGTCCGATCCCTGAAGCTTTCTTT. This codes for CASSGPIPEAFF.

The chain is built from TRBV7-9 and TRBJ1-6, with D unresolved. Germline CDR1 reads SEHNR; CDR2 reads FQNEAQ (reference sequence). Deletions cut 8 bases from V and 5 bases from J, with 13 bases between. The CDR3 is 14 residues long. CDR3 protein: CASGRRGDNSPLHF. The CDR3 DNA reads as TGTGCCAGCGGCCGTCGTGGTGATAATTCACCCCTCCACTTT.

A few counts support this clone. The J gene is TRBJ2-7, the V gene TRBV6-5, with 11 bases fitting TRBD1. The CDR3 loop spans 15 amino acids. The ends lost 6 bases at V and 2 bases at J; junction bases unmatched: 6. Germline V CDR1 and CDR2: MNHEY, SVGAGI. The CDR3 sequence is CASSSWTGGTYEQYF. CDR3 DNA sequence: TGTGCCAGCAGCTCCTGGACAGGGGGCACCTACGAGCAGTACTTC.

The J gene is TRBJ2-1, the V gene TRBV4-1; tentative D call: TRBD1 (6 bases). The CDR3 loop spans 15 amino acids. V lost 0 bases, J lost 7 bases, and 13 bases lay in between. Germline-derived CDR1 and CDR2 are MGHRA and YSYEKL. In nucleotides, the CDR3 is TGCGCCAGCAGCCAAGATCCCCAGGGGCGGAATGAGCAGTTCTTC. Translated: CASSQDPQGRNEQFF.

J is TRBJ1-5 and V is TRBV18; D is perhaps TRBD1 (5 bases). The germline gives CDR1 KGHSH, CDR2 LQKENI. The CDR3 runs 16 residues. V was shortened by 2 bases and J by 9 bases, with 20 bases between the two germline ends. The CDR3 here is CASSPSPGTGGGPQHF. In DNA form, the CDR3 reads TGTGCCAGCTCACCAAGTCCCGGGACCGGGGGGGGGCCCCAGCATTTT.

The chain carries TRBV6-6 and TRBJ2-1; 11 bases agree with TRBD1. CDR1 is MNHNY and CDR2 is SVGAGI in the germline V gene (reference sequence). This CDR3 region has 15 residues. The V gene end was trimmed by 4 bases and the J gene end by 7 bases; junction bases not matched to a gene: 6. CDR3 sequence reads: CASSSGQGAKNEQFF. For the CDR3, the DNA is TGTGCCAGCAGTTCCGGACAGGGGGCGAAGAATGAGCAGTTCTTC.

The chain is built from TRBV18 and TRBJ2-3; TRBD1 matches at 8 bases. The CDR3 sequence is 15 residues long. From germline, CDR1 is KGHSH and CDR2 LQKENI. The V and J ends lost 1 base and 4 bases, in that order; junction bases with no gene match: 4. The CDR3 bases are TGTGCCAGCTCACCACGGACAGGGCAGGCAGATACGCAGTATTTT. Translated: CASSPRTGQADTQYF.

The V call is TRBV6-5, the J call TRBJ1-4; tentative D call: TRBD1 (5 bases). V lost 2 bases and J lost 7, with 17 bases in between. Germline lookup yields CDR1 MNHEY and CDR2 SVGAGI. This CDR3 is built from 16 residues. The CDR3 nucleotides read TGTGCCAGCAGTTACCGTCGAACAGGTAGCGGTGAAAAACTGTTTTTT. This gives the protein CASSYRRTGSGEKLFF.

The rearrangement uses TRBV2 and TRBJ2-2, with D tentatively TRBD2 (5 bases). The CDR3 is 16 residues long. Germline V lookup: CDR1 SNHLY, CDR2 FYNNEI. V was shortened by 4 bases and J by 5 bases, with 17 bases between the two germline ends. CDR3 sequence reads: CASSVESGLTTGELFF. DNA for the CDR3: TGTGCCAGCAGTGTCGAGTCGGGGTTAACAACCGGGGAGCTGTTTTTT.

The chain links TRBV30 to TRBJ1-6, with D uncertain. The CDR3 is 14 residues long. The V end was cut by 1 base, the J end by 4 bases, with 8 bases between. Germline CDR1 GTSNPN, CDR2 SVGIG (reference sequence). The CDR3 DNA is TGTGCCTGGAGTGGGACTGTATATAATTCACCCCTCCACTTT. Translating gives CAWSGTVYNSPLHF.

The count of this clone is one. This chain links TRBV5-1 with TRBJ2-1; D perhaps matches TRBD2 (5 bases). The germline V gene encodes CDR1 SGHRS and CDR2 YFSETQ. Trimming shortened V by 4 bases and J by 9 bases, and 14 bases separated the two germline ends. This CDR3 has 13 amino acids. This CDR3 is CASSPGNPGEQFF. The CDR3 coding sequence is TGCGCCAGCAGCCCGGGAAACCCGGGTGAGCAGTTCTTC.

This chain links TRBV6-5 with TRBJ2-5; possible D gene TRBD1, 6 bases. CDR3 length equals 13 residues. The germline V and J ends were trimmed by 6 bases and 5 bases, with 13 bases remaining between them. The germline V gene has CDR1 MNHEY and CDR2 SVGAGI. DNA of the CDR3: TGTGCCAGCAGCTTCACAGGGTACGAGACCCAGTACTTC. This encodes CASSFTGYETQYF.

The chain uses TRBV5-1 and TRBJ2-5; D unclear. CDR1 and CDR2 (germline): SGHRS, YFSETQ. Trimming took off 0 bases at V and 2 bases at J, with 8 bases between the two ends. CDR3 length equals 14 residues. This CDR3 reads CASSLGDGQETQYF. The CDR3 region has the DNA TGCGCCAGCAGCTTGGGTGACGGGCAAGAGACCCAGTACTTC.

The rearrangement joins TRBV6-2 or TRBV6-3 to TRBJ1-5; no clear D gene. The germline V gene has CDR1 MNHEY and CDR2 SVGEGT. The CDR3 extends over 14 amino acids. Trimming left V 2 bases short and J 8 bases short, with 13 bases between. This CDR3 is CASSYGAVIKPQHF. CDR3 DNA: TGTGCCAGCAGTTACGGTGCAGTCATCAAGCCCCAGCATTTT.

The V gene is TRBV28, the J gene TRBJ2-1; D unclear. Germline V gene sequence: CDR1 MDHEN, CDR2 SYDVKM. This CDR3 region has 11 residues. With 6 bases removed from V and 10 bases from J, the gap between germline ends came to 10 bases. The CDR3 sequence is CASRSNLEQFF. The CDR3 bases are TGTGCCAGCAGATCCAACTTAGAGCAGTTCTTC.

This clone appeared once. The genes are TRBV7-6 and TRBJ2-1; 12 nucleotides match TRBD1. Germline trimming cut 3 bases from V and 4 bases from J; bases unmatched to any gene: 7. Germline V gene data show CDR1 as SGHVS and CDR2 as FNYEAQ. The CDR3 runs to 17 residues. As DNA, the CDR3 is TGTGCCAGCAGCTTGGACGGGACAGGGGGCTTGTACAATGAGCAGTTCTTC. As protein: CASSLDGTGGLYNEQFF.

The chain uses TRBV6-2 or TRBV6-3 and TRBJ1-1, with D possibly TRBD1 on 5 matching bases. Trimming left V 5 bases short and J 3 bases short, with 10 bases between. CDR3 length equals 13 residues. CDR1 MNHEY and CDR2 SVGEGT come from the germline V gene. This chain's CDR3 is CASSRPGYTEAFF. In DNA form, the CDR3 reads TGTGCCAGCAGTCGTCCAGGGTACACTGAAGCTTTCTTT.

The chain is built from TRBV5-5 and TRBJ1-5; D not certain. CDR3 length: 13 residues. V was trimmed by 7 bases and J by 0 bases, leaving 8 bases between them. Germline V gene data show CDR1 as SGHKS and CDR2 as YYEKEE (reference sequence). In DNA, the CDR3 is TGTGCCAGCGGCCTTGATAGCAATCAGCCCCAGCATTTT. Translated: CASGLDSNQPQHF.

V gene TRBV18 combines with J gene TRBJ1-4, with D possibly being TRBD1 (6 bases). The germline V gene encodes CDR1 KGHSH and CDR2 LQKENI. CDR3 length: 18 amino acids. The V end lost 3 bases, the J end lost 0 bases, and 17 bases lay between the germline ends. CDR3 in amino acids: CASSPKSVGGATNEKLFF. Written as DNA, the CDR3 is TGTGCCAGCTCACCTAAATCCGTAGGGGGAGCAACTAATGAAAAACTGTTTTTT.

The rearrangement joins TRBV10-3 to TRBJ2-1; 11 bases fit TRBD2. The CDR3 is 15 amino acids. V gave up 3 bases and J gave up 10 bases; unmatched junction bases: 8. From germline, CDR1 is ENHRY and CDR2 SYGVKD. The CDR3 coding sequence is TGTGCCATCAGTGATGTAGCGGGAGGGACTGGGGAGCAGTTCTTC. It codes for CAISDVAGGTGEQFF.

The gene calls are TRBV2 and TRBJ2-1; D is ambiguous. V lost 3 bases, J lost 0 bases, and 6 bases lay in between. CDR3 size: 14 residues. Germline V gene lookup returns CDR1 SNHLY and CDR2 FYNNEI. This chain's CDR3 is CASSDRSSYNEQFF. CDR3 in DNA: TGTGCCAGCAGTGATCGTAGCTCCTACAATGAGCAGTTCTTC. Supplemented by reference TRBV2 and TRBJ2-1, the full variable domain reads EPEVTQTPSHQVTQMGQEVILRCVPISNHLYFYWYRQILGQKVEFLVSFYNNEISEKSEIFDDQFSVERPDGSNFTLKIRSTKLEDSAMYFCASSDRSSYNEQFFGPGTRLTVL.

This clone was found once. The rearrangement uses TRBV18 and TRBJ1-2, with D tentatively TRBD1 (5 bases). The CDR3 covers 13 residues. CDR1 KGHSH and CDR2 LQKENI come from the germline V gene. The V end was cut by 2 bases, the J end by 5 bases, with 9 bases between. In DNA, the CDR3 is TGTGCCAGCTCACCAACACAGGAGTATGGCTACACCTTC. It yields the protein CASSPTQEYGYTF.

The rearrangement uses TRBV7-3 and TRBJ1-1, with no clear D. Germline V lookup: CDR1 SGHTA, CDR2 FQGTGA. This CDR3 contains 13 residues. V was cut by 1 base and J by 1 base, with 4 bases left in between. The CDR3 reads CASSLRGNTEAFF. The DNA for the CDR3 is TGTGCCAGCAGCTTAAGAGGGAACACTGAAGCTTTCTTT.

This chain uses TRBV30 with TRBJ1-4; no reliable D call. The CDR3 runs to 13 residues. Germline lookup yields CDR1 GTSNPN and CDR2 SVGIG (reference sequence). The germline V and J ends were trimmed by 7 bases and 8 bases, with 17 bases remaining between them. The CDR3 loop is CALTREGEEKLFF. The DNA of the CDR3 is TGTGCCTTAACCCGGGAGGGAGAGGAAAAACTGTTTTTT. The full variable domain, its missing parts supplied by reference TRBV30 and TRBJ1-4, is SQTIHQWPATLVQPVGSPLSLECTVEGTSNPNLYWYRQAAGRGLQLLFYSVGIGQISSEVPQNLSASRPQDRQFILSSKKLLLSDSGFYLCALTREGEEKLFFGSGTQLSVL.

This clone was seen just once. The rearrangement joins TRBV5-1 to TRBJ2-7; D possibly corresponds to TRBD2 (6 bases). Trimming shortened V by 4 bases and J by 3 bases, and 14 bases separated the two germline ends. This CDR3 is built from 14 residues. The germline CDR1 and CDR2 sequences are SGHRS and YFSETQ. The CDR3 here is CASSLDSTSYEQYF. The DNA for the CDR3 is TGCGCCAGCAGCCTGGACTCGACTAGCTACGAGCAGTACTTC. The variable domain in full, completed from reference TRBV5-1 and TRBJ2-7, reads KAGVTQTPRYLIKTRGQQVTLSCSPISGHRSVSWYQQTPGQGLQFLFEYFSETQRNKGNFPGRFSGRQFSNSRSEMNVSTLELGDSALYLCASSLDSTSYEQYFGPGTRLTVT.

J is TRBJ1-1 and V is TRBV7-2; a weak D match, TRBD1 (5 bases). The CDR3 has 17 amino acids. Trimming took off 2 bases at V and 4 bases at J, with 20 bases between the two ends. The V gene's germline CDR1 is SGHTA and CDR2 FQGNSA. The CDR3 sequence: CASSLQGSGVIGTEAFF. DNA of the CDR3: TGTGCCAGCAGCTTACAGGGCAGCGGGGTTATTGGCACTGAAGCTTTCTTT.

This clone has a single count. The chain links TRBV11-1 to TRBJ2-1; TRBD1 is a possible D gene (6 bases). Trimming removed 5 bases at V and 7 bases at J, with 21 bases between. Germline CDR1 SGHAT, CDR2 FQDESV (reference sequence). The CDR3 is 16 residues long. CDR3 sequence: CASSVITGYVANEQFF. CDR3 in DNA: TGTGCCAGCAGCGTGATAACAGGGTATGTGGCAAATGAGCAGTTCTTC.

This clone was recorded only once. The gene calls are TRBV7-2 and TRBJ2-5; no definite D call. Germline values: CDR1 SGHTA, CDR2 FQGNSA. There are 13 residues in the CDR3. V shed 1 base and J shed 3 bases, with 6 bases lying between them. CDR3 in DNA: TGTGCCAGCAGCTTAGGCCAGAAAGAGACCCAGTACTTC. Its translation: CASSLGQKETQYF.

This chain links TRBV24-1 with TRBJ2-1, with 12 nucleotides matching TRBD2. Germline loops: CDR1 KGHDR, CDR2 SFDVKD. V trimming: 3 bases; J trimming: 6 bases; junction bases outside the gene matches: 5. This CDR3 spans 16 amino acids. The DNA for the CDR3 is TGTGCCACCAGTGATCCTAGCGGGAGGGCCCCCAATGAGCAGTTCTTC. As protein: CATSDPSGRAPNEQFF.